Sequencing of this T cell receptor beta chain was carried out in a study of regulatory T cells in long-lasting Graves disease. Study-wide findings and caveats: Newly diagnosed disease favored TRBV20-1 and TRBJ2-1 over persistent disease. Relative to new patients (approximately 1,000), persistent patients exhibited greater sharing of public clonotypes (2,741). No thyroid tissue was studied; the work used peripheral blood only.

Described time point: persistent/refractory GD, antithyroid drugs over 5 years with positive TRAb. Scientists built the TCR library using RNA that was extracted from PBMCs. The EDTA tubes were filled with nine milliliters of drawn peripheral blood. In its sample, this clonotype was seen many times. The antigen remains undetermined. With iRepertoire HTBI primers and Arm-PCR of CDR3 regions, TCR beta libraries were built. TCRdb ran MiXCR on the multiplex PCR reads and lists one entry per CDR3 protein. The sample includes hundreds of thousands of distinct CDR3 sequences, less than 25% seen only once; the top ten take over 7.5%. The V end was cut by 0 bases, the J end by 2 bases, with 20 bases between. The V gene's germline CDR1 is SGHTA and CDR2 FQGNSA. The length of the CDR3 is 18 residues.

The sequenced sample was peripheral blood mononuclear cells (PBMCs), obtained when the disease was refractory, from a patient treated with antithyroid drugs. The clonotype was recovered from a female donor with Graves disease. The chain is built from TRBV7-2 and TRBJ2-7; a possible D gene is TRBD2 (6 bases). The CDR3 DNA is TGTGCCAGCAGCTTAGCCTGGGAAGAGATAGCGGTAACCTACGAGCAGTACTTC. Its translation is CASSLAWEEIAVTYEQYF.